This TCR beta chain was identified during a study of vaccination effects on CD4 cells after COVID-19. Per germline, CDR1 SEHNR and CDR2 FQNEAQ (reference sequence). The J segment lost 8 bases and the V segment lost 1 base, leaving 4 bases of the junction unmatched. The CDR3 is 13 amino acids. This clone showed up just a few times. Its antigen is still unknown. Profiled with immunoSEQ multiplex PCR; TCRdb holds only in-frame clones, not every one. The sample has 25,000 to 30,000 clones, more than 60% seen once. Before sequencing took place, the ViraFEST assay used viral peptide pools to expand antigen-specific CD4+ T cells. Cultured cells yielded isolated CD4+ T cells after more than nine days. Everyone in the study got two shots of either the BNT162b2 or mRNA-1273 vaccine. The researchers cultured approximately 2.1 million PBMC per well with 7.5 to 10 IU/ml IL-2 and roughly 9.1 ug/ml peptides. IL-2 medium took the place of half the medium on both days 3 and 7.

V gene TRBV7-9 combines with J gene TRBJ1-2; 7 bases line up with TRBD1. The specimen was CD4+ T cells from PBMCs cultured with HCoV-NL63 spike peptides, collected after COVID-19 vaccination. The source of this sequence is a human donor who received a COVID-19 vaccine. This chain's CDR3 is CASSLVQGKGYTF. Here the CDR3 DNA reads TGTGCCAGCAGCTTAGTACAGGGGAAGGGCTACACCTTC.